This TCR beta chain was identified in a study of cytomegalovirus exposure and HLA in healthy donors. Study results and caveats: In vitro assays verified that three CMV-associated chains recognized CMV antigens specifically. Follow-up analysis later connected one missense variant in DCLRE1C with trimming of TCR beta V- and J-genes.

The germline V and J ends were trimmed by 6 bases and 0 bases, with 15 bases remaining between them. CDR1 and CDR2 from the germline V gene are SGHRS and YFSETQ. The CDR3 extends over 16 amino acids. PCR involved 60 Vbeta and 13 Jbeta primers. Here immunoSEQ multiplex PCR was the method, and the copy in TCRdb shows in-frame clones only, minus some. The sample records fewer than 90,000 clones, roughly three quarters being singletons. This clone has only one observation. Its specificity is not known. The clonotype originates from a man younger than 40 in good health and CMV-seronegative. The chain is built from TRBV5-1 and TRBJ2-2, with D uncertain. Sequences were obtained from PBMCs. The CDR3 DNA sequence: TGCGCCAGCACCGACACCGACATACCGAACACCGGGGAGCTGTTTTTT. Its protein is CASTDTDIPNTGELFF. The whole variable domain, remainder taken from reference TRBV5-1 and TRBJ2-2, is KAGVTQTPRYLIKTRGQQVTLSCSPISGHRSVSWYQQTPGQGLQFLFEYFSETQRNKGNFPGRFSGRQFSNSRSEMNVSTLELGDSALYLCASTDTDIPNTGELFFGEGSRLTVL.